This T cell receptor beta chain was captured by sequencing in a study of T cell responses to AZD1222 COVID-19 vaccine. Germline CDR1 SGHVS, CDR2 FNYEAQ. V shed 4 bases and J 5 bases; nucleotides not matched to a gene: 13. This CDR3 has 16 amino acids. Sequenced by immunoSEQ multiplex PCR; TCRdb stores in-frame clones only, minus some. The repertoire holds 150,000 to 200,000 clones, with about 92% as singletons. The sequence derives from an adult in good health. The sample here was peripheral blood, taken on day 0 of AZD1222 vaccination. The chain combines TRBV7-6 with TRBJ2-7, with 8 positions matching TRBD1. CDR3 sequence reads: CASSWYASGGYHEQYF. CDR3 nucleotide sequence: TGTGCCAGCAGCTGGTACGCTTCAGGGGGCTACCACGAGCAGTACTTC.